This T cell receptor beta chain emerged from a study of beta chain features in type 1 diabetes. General study results and limits: Shortening of TCRB CDR3s, moderate but significant, appeared in all four CD4+ subsets of Type 1 diabetes patients.

In regard to this clone: Its antigen is still unknown.

Investigators reverse transcribed all isolated RNA, so they sequenced expressed TCRB transcripts. Profiled with immunoSEQ multiplex PCR; TCRdb holds only in-frame clones, not every one. The sample records 400,000 or so clones, 9.6% being singletons. Averaging approximately 120 mL, one heparinised blood draw came from each individual donor. Purity exceeded 95% in all sorted populations. This receptor was taken from a man aged 25 to 45 with type 1 diabetes. Sequencing used central memory CD4+ T cells from blood.

The CDR3 loop reads CASRPGQNSYNEQFF. The CDR3 nucleotides are TGTGCCAGCAGACCGGGACAGAACTCCTACAATGAGCAGTTCTTC. The chain recombines TRBV6-1 with TRBJ2-1, with TRBD1 identical over 7 bases. Losses at the gene ends were 6 bases for V and 0 bases for J; bases not matched to a gene: 5. The germline gives CDR1 MNHNS, CDR2 SASEGT. The CDR3 has 15 residues.